The 27 T cell receptor beta chains reported below all come from one sample, sequenced in a study of regulatory T cells in long-lasting Graves disease. Noted time point: newly diagnosed GD, antithyroid drugs for less than 3 months. PBMC RNA served as the TCR library source. Investigators prepared the TCR beta libraries by applying iRepertoire HTBI primers and Arm-PCR of CDR3 regions. TCRdb passed the multiplex PCR reads through MiXCR, listing each CDR3 protein once. The sample includes 440,000 or so distinct CDR3 sequences, roughly 15% of them seen just once. A further study also used this sample, focusing on T cells in Graves' hyperthyroidism and ophthalmopathy.

The source was peripheral blood mononuclear cells (PBMCs), collected at new diagnosis, from a patient treated with antithyroid drugs. The receptor source for this set is a woman in her twenties or thirties with Graves disease.

As to this clonotype: This clone may be a read error of a much larger clone one base away. This chain links TRBV28 with TRBJ2-1; 7 nucleotides agree with TRBD1. Germline V lookup: CDR1 MDHEN, CDR2 SYDVKM. The CDR3 spans 17 residues. The trim removed 3 bases at V and 10 bases at J, leaving 18 bases unmatched. CDR3 DNA sequence: TGTGCCAGCAGTTTCCCCGGGACAGTTCGAAGACCCTACGAGCAGTTCTTC. Encoded protein: CASSFPGTVRRPYEQFF.

At least ten counts were recorded for this clonotype. This sequence joins TRBV7-9 and TRBJ1-1; unclear D gene. The CDR3 spans 18 residues. Germline-derived CDR1 and CDR2 are SEHNR and FQNEAQ (reference sequence). V dropped 0 bases and J dropped 2 bases, with 19 bases sitting between them. For the CDR3, the DNA is TGTGCCAGCAGCTTAGCGCTCGGTAGGAGCCAGGCTAACACTGAAGCTTTCTTT. Translation: CASSLALGRSQANTEAFF.

This clonotype was picked up many times. The chain uses TRBV11-2 and TRBJ2-7, with TRBD2 identical over 8 bases. The V gene end was trimmed by 5 bases and the J gene end by 3 bases; junction bases not matched to a gene: 9. The germline V gene encodes CDR1 SGHAT and CDR2 FQNNGV. CDR3 size: 15 residues. The CDR3 region has the DNA TGTGCCAGCAGCCCACGGGGGGGTAATATCTACGAGCAGTACTTC. Its translation: CASSPRGGNIYEQYF.

Points on this clonotype: This may be a read error: a much more frequent sequence differs by one nucleotide. This sequence joins TRBV28 and TRBJ2-7, with 9 bases fitting TRBD2. Losses at the gene ends were 4 bases for V and 11 bases for J; bases not matched to a gene: 12. Germline lookup yields CDR1 MDHEN and CDR2 SYDVKM. The CDR3 has 14 residues. The DNA for the CDR3 is TGTGCCAGCAGTTCCCTCGGACTAGCGAGGGGGGAGTACTTC. This encodes CASSSLGLARGEYF.

The sample holds many counts of this clonotype. CDR3 bases: TGTGCCAGCAGTGGACAGGGCGGCTATGGCTACACCTTC. This gives the protein CASSGQGGYGYTF. The chain joins TRBV12-3 or TRBV12-4 to TRBJ1-2; 8 positions agree with TRBD1. The CDR3 covers 13 residues. The V gene end was trimmed by 5 bases and the J gene end by 4 bases; junction bases not matched to a gene: 3.

A few counts support this clonotype. The chain joins TRBV10-1 to TRBJ2-2, with 10 positions matching TRBD2. V dropped 10 bases and J dropped 3; count of bases not matched to a gene: 11. CDR3 size: 16 residues. CDR1 is WNHNN and CDR2 is SYGVQD in the germline V gene (reference sequence). The CDR3 DNA reads TGCGCCACCTCGAAGGGGCTAGCGGGAGACACCGGGGAGCTGTTTTTT. It codes for CATSKGLAGDTGELFF.

The rearrangement links TRBV7-8 to TRBJ2-4; no clear D gene. From germline, CDR1 is SGHVS and CDR2 FQNEAQ. V lost 1 base and J lost 5, with 3 bases in between. CDR3 length: 12 residues. The CDR3 protein is CASSLEQNIQYF. DNA of the CDR3: TGTGCCAGCAGCTTAGAACAAAACATTCAGTACTTC.

This clonotype showed up many times. The chain employs TRBV3-1 and TRBJ1-1, with a tentative D call TRBD1 (6 bases). The CDR3 sequence is 15 residues long. Germline V gene data show CDR1 as LGHDT and CDR2 as YNNKEL (reference sequence). The ends were cut back, 1 base at V and 3 bases at J, with 12 bases in the middle. This CDR3 is CASSQGTDFYTEAFF. The CDR3 nucleotides are TGTGCCAGCAGCCAAGGGACAGATTTCTACACTGAAGCTTTCTTT.

This clonotype was counted at least ten times. The chain uses TRBV28 and TRBJ2-3; TRBD2 matches at 7 bases. There are 17 residues in the CDR3. The junction had 16 bases not matched to a gene; V was cut back by 2 bases and J by 8 bases. Germline CDR1 and CDR2: MDHEN and SYDVKM. Written as DNA, the CDR3 is TGTGCCAGCAGTTTACCAGGAACCGGGACTAAAGGGGTTACGCAGTATTTT. Amino acids: CASSLPGTGTKGVTQYF.

This chain joins TRBV5-4 and TRBJ2-1; a weak D match, TRBD2 (6 bases). Deletions cut 9 bases from V and 6 bases from J, with 19 bases between. In germline, CDR1 is SGHNT, CDR2 YYREEE (reference sequence). The CDR3 is made up of 14 amino acids. CDR3 bases: TGTGCCACCATGCAGGGTGGGGGGAGCAATGAGCAGTTCTTC. This sequence encodes CATMQGGGSNEQFF.

This clonotype was picked up a small number of times. The V and J genes are TRBV4-1 and TRBJ2-4; perhaps TRBD1 as D (5 bases). The CDR3 is made up of 14 amino acids. Germline CDR1 reads MGHRA; CDR2 reads YSYEKL. V lost 0 bases and J lost 5, with 8 bases in between. CDR3 DNA sequence: TGCGCCAGCAGCCAAGACAGGGTTGAAAACATTCAGTACTTC. Its translation: CASSQDRVENIQYF.

The gene calls are TRBV25-1 and TRBJ2-3, with 8 positions matching TRBD2. The CDR3 covers 17 residues. Germline V gene sequence: CDR1 MGHDK, CDR2 SYGVNS. The V gene end was trimmed by 2 bases and the J gene end by 4 bases; junction bases not matched to a gene: 11. CDR3 in DNA: TGTGCCAGCAGTGAAAGGCGGAGCGGGAGCGGGTCAGATACGCAGTATTTT. Translating gives CASSERRSGSGSDTQYF.

A few counts support this clonotype. The chain couples TRBV28 to TRBJ2-7, with 8 bases lining up with TRBD2. With V trimmed by 2 bases and J by 6 bases, 9 bases remained unmatched. This CDR3 is built from 15 residues. CDR1 and CDR2 from the germline V gene are MDHEN and SYDVKM. The CDR3 region has the DNA TGTGCCAGCAGTTTAGCGGGAGGATTCATGGTCGAGCAGTACTTC. It is translated as CASSLAGGFMVEQYF.

This clonotype was observed at least ten times. The chain is built from TRBV12-3 or TRBV12-4 and TRBJ2-1; D call uncertain. CDR3 length: 12 residues. V lost 3 bases and J 12 bases, leaving 12 bases between the germline ends. CDR3 region: CASSFPGIGQFF. The CDR3 nucleotides are TGTGCCAGCAGTTTCCCAGGAATCGGGCAGTTCTTC.

The chain joins TRBV5-1 to TRBJ1-4, with 11 bases fitting TRBD1. The CDR3 contains 14 residues. V lost 4 bases to trimming and J lost 7 bases; unmatched junction nucleotides: 3. Germline CDR1 SGHRS, CDR2 YFSETQ. The CDR3 region is CASSTGQGGEKLFF. In nucleotides, the CDR3 is TGCGCCAGCAGCACGGGACAGGGGGGTGAAAAACTGTTTTTT. Filled out from reference TRBV5-1 and TRBJ1-4, the complete variable domain reads KAGVTQTPRYLIKTRGQQVTLSCSPISGHRSVSWYQQTPGQGLQFLFEYFSETQRNKGNFPGRFSGRQFSNSRSEMNVSTLELGDSALYLCASSTGQGGEKLFFGSGTQLSVL.

The sample holds a few counts of this clonotype. The chain links TRBV30 to TRBJ1-5, with TRBD1 as a possible D gene (5 bases). This CDR3 contains 11 residues. Trimming cost V 7 bases and J 1 base, with 5 bases left between them. CDR1 is GTSNPN, CDR2 SVGIG, per germline (reference sequence). CDR3 amino acids: CASGSNQPQHF. CDR3 in DNA: TGTGCCTCAGGGAGCAATCAGCCCCAGCATTTT.

Ten or more counts support this clonotype. V is TRBV5-1 and J is TRBJ2-3, with D possibly being TRBD1 (6 bases). Germline CDR1 is SGHRS and CDR2 is YFSETQ. This CDR3 spans 15 amino acids. V lost 3 bases to trimming and J lost 3 bases, with 14 bases between them. The DNA for the CDR3 is TGCGCCAGCAGCTATTCACCAGGGGTTACAGATACGCAGTATTTT. It specifies CASSYSPGVTDTQYF.

The table lists this clonotype with a few counts. The J gene is TRBJ2-2, the V gene TRBV10-3, with D perhaps TRBD1 or TRBD2 (6 bases each). The germline CDR1 and CDR2 sequences are ENHRY and SYGVKD. V gave up 2 bases and J gave up 0 bases, with 31 bases separating them. The CDR3 has 23 amino acids. The CDR3 nucleotides read TGTGCCATCAGTGAGGTTTTCACAGGGAGGCGAACCAAAGTTGGTTCGAACACCGGGGAGCTGTTTTTT. Translation gives CAISEVFTGRRTKVGSNTGELFF.

At least ten counts were recorded for this clonotype. This chain links TRBV6-5 with TRBJ1-6; perhaps TRBD1 as D (6 bases). Trimming removed 2 bases from V and 8 bases from J, with 10 bases in between. CDR1 MNHEY and CDR2 SVGAGI come from the germline V gene. The CDR3 consists of 14 residues. In DNA, the CDR3 is TGTGCCAGCAGTTACCAGCAGGGGCATTCACCCCTCCACTTT. Its protein product is CASSYQQGHSPLHF.

This clonotype showed up just a few times. The chain recombines TRBV20-1 with TRBJ1-5; possible D gene TRBD1, 5 bases. The germline V gene has CDR1 DFQATT and CDR2 SNEGSKA (reference sequence). The germline V and J ends were trimmed by 4 bases and 9 bases, with 16 bases remaining between them. The CDR3 is 13 residues long. The CDR3 loop reads CSATRGRGAPQHF. The CDR3, as DNA: TGCAGTGCTACCAGAGGTAGGGGAGCGCCCCAGCATTTT.

The DNA of the CDR3 is TGTGCCACCAGCAGAGTTGGAGTTCAGCGCGATCAGCCCCAGCATTTT. Translated, it gives CATSRVGVQRDQPQHF. The gene calls are TRBV15 and TRBJ1-5; no clear D gene. Germline-derived CDR1 and CDR2 are LNHNV and YYDKDF (reference sequence). V lost 1 base, J lost 5 bases, and 15 bases lay in between. This CDR3 spans 16 amino acids.

The chain has TRBV20-1 and TRBJ2-1; 15 nucleotides align to TRBD2. Germline lookup yields CDR1 DFQATT and CDR2 SNEGSKA (reference sequence). With V trimmed by 0 bases and J by 5 bases, 14 bases remained unmatched. The CDR3 is made up of 20 amino acids. CDR3 coding DNA: TGCAGTGCTAGAGATCGGGGCGGGGGACTAGCGGGAGGTCTACACAATGAGCAGTTCTTC. Amino acid sequence: CSARDRGGGLAGGLHNEQFF.

This clonotype turned up a few times. J is TRBJ2-1 and V is TRBV6-4; no reliable D call. This CDR3 has 12 residues. Trimming took off 2 bases at V and 9 bases at J, with 8 bases between the two ends. Germline CDR1 reads MRHNA; CDR2 reads SNTAGT. CDR3 in DNA: TGTGCCAGCAGTGACGGTGGCCTTGAGCAGTTCTTC. Protein: CASSDGGLEQFF.

Ten or more counts support this clonotype. J is TRBJ1-2 and V is TRBV20-1; D uncertain. Germline V CDR1 and CDR2: DFQATT, SNEGSKA (reference sequence). Between the trimmed V and J ends, which lost 6 bases and 5 bases, there was a span of 19 bases. CDR3 length equals 14 residues. Here the CDR3 DNA reads TGCAGTGCCGGCGCCGATGGGTCCTATTATGGCTACACCTTC. This gives the protein CSAGADGSYYGYTF.

This clonotype was detected many times. The genes are TRBV9 and TRBJ2-3; D call uncertain. The CDR3 has 12 residues. CDR1 and CDR2 from the germline V gene are SGDLS and YYNGEE. Trimming cost V 5 bases and J 1 base, with 5 bases left between them. This chain's CDR3 is CASSVGTDTQYF. For the CDR3, the DNA is TGTGCCAGCAGTGTCGGCACAGATACGCAGTATTTT.

The V and J genes are TRBV6-1 and TRBJ2-3; D not certain. Looked up from germline, CDR1 is MNHNS and CDR2 is SASEGT. V was clipped by 0 bases and J by 0 bases, with 4 bases between them. The CDR3 length is 14 residues. Here the CDR3 reads CASSEAWSTDTQYF. The CDR3 DNA is TGTGCCAGCAGTGAAGCGTGGAGCACAGATACGCAGTATTTT.

This clonotype was found once. A read error may be the cause here, since a much bigger clone is one base away. The CDR3 here is CTSLDSLTNYGYTF. In nucleotides, the CDR3 is TGTACCAGCCTGGACAGTCTGACGAACTATGGCTACACCTTC. This chain connects TRBV3-1 to TRBJ1-2; TRBD1 might be the D (6 bases). The CDR3 runs 14 residues. Germline CDR1 reads LGHDT; CDR2 reads YNNKEL (reference sequence).